Below are 14 T cell receptor beta chains sequenced from a single sample in a study of cytomegalovirus exposure and HLA in healthy donors. The method was immunoSEQ multiplex PCR; TCRdb's version includes in-frame clones alone and lacks a portion of them. The top ten hold just under 3% of the sample, which has about 150,000 clones, more than 75% seen once. The sequenced sample consisted of PBMCs. The receptors derive from a young man in good health and CMV-seronegative.

The chain links TRBV2 to TRBJ1-1; 7 positions agree with TRBD1. CDR1 is SNHLY, CDR2 FYNNEI, per germline. The CDR3 runs 13 residues. V shed 4 bases and J 7 bases; nucleotides not matched to a gene: 6. CDR3 in amino acids: CASSVKGAVEAFF. CDR3 DNA sequence: TGTGCCAGCAGTGTGAAGGGGGCCGTTGAAGCTTTCTTT.

This chain uses TRBV19 with TRBJ2-1, with a weak D call TRBD1 (6 bases). The CDR3 spans 14 residues. Germline CDR1 and CDR2: LNHDA and SQIVND (reference sequence). V gave up 9 bases and J gave up 2 bases, with 14 bases separating them. The CDR3 nucleotides are TGTGCCAGCTCCCAGGGGTTCACCTACAATGAGCAGTTCTTC. Translation gives CASSQGFTYNEQFF.

This chain links TRBV15 with TRBJ2-1; no definite D call. The CDR3 is 13 amino acids. Trimming removed 3 bases at V and 7 bases at J, with 10 bases between. Germline V gene sequence: CDR1 LNHNV, CDR2 YYDKDF (reference sequence). CDR3 amino acids: CATSRVGVNEQFF. CDR3 DNA: TGTGCCACCAGCAGGGTCGGTGTGAATGAGCAGTTCTTC.

The chain employs TRBV29-1 and TRBJ1-1; a possible D gene is TRBD1 (6 bases). V was cut by 7 bases and J by 2 bases, with 14 bases left in between. The CDR3 is 13 amino acids. In germline, CDR1 is SQVTM, CDR2 ANQGSEA. This CDR3 is CSGMRGANTEAFF. The CDR3 coding sequence is TGCAGCGGAATGCGGGGGGCAAACACTGAAGCTTTCTTT.

This sequence joins TRBV5-4 and TRBJ2-1, with D maybe TRBD2 (5 bases). CDR3 length: 15 residues. Between the trimmed V and J ends, which lost 4 bases and 4 bases, there was a span of 15 bases. Looked up from germline, CDR1 is SGHNT and CDR2 is YYREEE (reference sequence). The CDR3: CASSLGKTIYNEQFF. Written as DNA, the CDR3 is TGTGCCAGCAGCCTAGGGAAGACTATTTACAATGAGCAGTTCTTC.

The V gene is TRBV27, the J gene TRBJ2-7; 11 bases match TRBD2. V trimming: 2 bases; J trimming: 3 bases; junction bases outside the gene matches: 6. Germline V gene lookup returns CDR1 MNHEY and CDR2 SMNVEV (reference sequence). The CDR3 consists of 16 residues. CDR3 coding DNA: TGTGCCAGCAGTTTACTTGCGACTAGCGGGATCTACGAGCAGTACTTC. It specifies CASSLLATSGIYEQYF.

V gene TRBV18 combines with J gene TRBJ1-1; D is unclear. This CDR3 contains 16 residues. The germline gives CDR1 KGHSH, CDR2 LQKENI. V shed 5 bases and J shed 4 bases, with 20 bases lying between them. CDR3 in DNA: TGTGCCAGCTCATCTTTCGAGGACTCCTCGGGCACTGAAGCTTTCTTT. This gives the protein CASSSFEDSSGTEAFF.

In its sample, this clone was seen once. The chain recombines TRBV5-4 with TRBJ2-7; D is ambiguous. The CDR3 is 12 amino acids. Germline V CDR1 and CDR2: SGHNT, YYREEE (reference sequence). V lost 2 bases and J lost 5, with 8 bases in between. CDR3 protein: CASSLWLDEQYF. In DNA, the CDR3 is TGTGCCAGCAGCTTATGGCTGGACGAGCAGTACTTC.

In this sample, this clone turned up once. V gene TRBV18 combines with J gene TRBJ2-1, with TRBD2 identical over 7 bases. CDR3 length: 17 residues. Unmatched junction bases numbered 9, after V lost 0 bases and J lost 4 bases. Germline V lookup: CDR1 KGHSH, CDR2 LQKENI. The CDR3 loop reads CASSPPMGVAGYNEQFF. CDR3 nucleotides: TGTGCCAGCTCACCACCCATGGGGGTAGCGGGTTACAATGAGCAGTTCTTC.

The V call is TRBV28, the J call TRBJ2-7; 11 bases agree with TRBD1. V shed 6 bases, J shed 3 bases, and the junction held 4 bases outside the gene matches. The CDR3 sequence is 14 residues long. Germline V gives CDR1 MDHEN, CDR2 SYDVKM. The CDR3 protein is CASSSGTGGYEQYV. CDR3 bases: TGTGCCAGCAGCTCCGGGACAGGGGGCTACGAGCAGTACGTC.

V and J are TRBV15 and TRBJ2-7, with D tentatively TRBD1 (6 bases). Germline loops: CDR1 LNHNV, CDR2 YYDKDF (reference sequence). The CDR3 covers 15 residues. V lost 5 bases, J lost 6 bases, and 20 bases lay in between. CDR3 in amino acids: CATSDRGRGIAEQYF. CDR3 DNA: TGTGCCACCAGCGACCGGGGAAGGGGGATAGCCGAGCAGTACTTC.

J is TRBJ2-7 and V is TRBV6-6; D unclear. Trimming stripped 3 bases from V and 6 bases from J, with 6 bases between. Per the germline V gene, CDR1 is MNHNY and CDR2 is SVGAGI (reference sequence). This CDR3 has 11 amino acids. CDR3 residues: CASSYTGEQYF. In DNA form, the CDR3 reads TGTGCCAGCAGTTATACGGGCGAGCAGTACTTC.

V is TRBV19 and J is TRBJ1-1, with D possibly matching TRBD1 (5 bases). The ends were cut back, 10 bases at V and 6 bases at J, with 18 bases in the middle. Germline CDR1 is LNHDA and CDR2 is SQIVND (reference sequence). The CDR3 extends over 13 amino acids. CDR3 loop: CATQDGGRAEAFF. The DNA of the CDR3 is TGTGCCACCCAGGACGGGGGGAGGGCTGAAGCTTTCTTT.

The chain links TRBV11-2 to TRBJ2-1, with D possibly being TRBD2 (5 bases). There are 17 residues in the CDR3. Germline assignment: CDR1 SGHAT and CDR2 FQNNGV. The germline V and J ends were trimmed by 1 base and 4 bases, with 17 bases remaining between them. The CDR3 DNA sequence: TGTGCCAGCAGCTTAGCCCCCGGTAGCGCGGCTTACAATGAGCAGTTCTTC. This encodes CASSLAPGSAAYNEQFF.